This T cell receptor (beta chain) was identified during a study of T cells in Graves' hyperthyroidism and ophthalmopathy. This clonotype was detected a few times. This CDR3 region has 14 residues. CDR1 and CDR2 from the germline V gene are MNHNS and SASEGT. Trimming removed 4 bases from V and 7 bases from J, with 14 bases in between. Amplification targeted TCR beta CDR3 regions from RNA transcripts. HTBI primers were used for first-round RT-PCR of the TCR CDR3. Using its own MiXCR run on the multiplex PCR reads, TCRdb lists one record per CDR3 protein. This table holds around 110,000 distinct CDR3 sequences, roughly 15% found once.

The origin of this receptor is a woman in her 50s with Graves' hyperthyroidism. This chain links TRBV6-1 with TRBJ1-5, with a weak D call TRBD1 (6 bases). What was sequenced was blood. Here the CDR3 reads CASSALTGGQPQHF. In DNA, the CDR3 is TGTGCCAGCAGTGCCCTTACCGGGGGCCAGCCCCAGCATTTT.